Below are 13 T cell receptor beta chains sequenced from a single sample in a study of blood T cells in healthy people across ages. The use of a sample-barcoded 5' primer and a J-beta primer mix characterized a second PCR of about 7 to 12 cycles. MiXCR, run by TCRdb on the 5' RACE reads, gives a single entry per CDR3 protein. This table has around 900,000 distinct CDR3 sequences, about 51% appearing once. Sequenced material: blood. All receptors derive from a woman aged 60-75 years in good health.

J is TRBJ2-5 and V is TRBV6-5; D gene ambiguous. Per the germline V gene, CDR1 is MNHEY and CDR2 is SVGAGI. The V and J ends lost 10 bases and 3 bases respectively, with 12 bases between them. This CDR3 is 12 amino acids long. CDR3 bases: TGTGCCACCCAGACAACGAAAGAGACCCAGTACTTC. Its translation: CATQTTKETQYF.

This clonotype turned up a few times. The chain uses TRBV4-3 and TRBJ2-1, with 12 positions matching TRBD2. CDR1 is LGHNA and CDR2 is YSLEER in the germline V gene. V lost 4 bases to trimming and J lost 7 bases; unmatched junction nucleotides: 5. CDR3 length: 15 residues. CDR3 DNA sequence: TGCGCCAGCAGCCTAGGGACTAGCGGGTTTAATGAGCAGTTCTTC. Amino acid sequence: CASSLGTSGFNEQFF.

With respect to this clonotype: An end of the junction differs from the germline gene, which may be a read error. The chain employs TRBV6-1 and TRBJ2-1; 8 bases agree with TRBD2. CDR3 length: 17 amino acids. Germline V gene data show CDR1 as MNHNS and CDR2 as SASEGT. CDR3 amino acids: CASREGFGRAFVYEQFF. The CDR3 nucleotides read TGTGCCAGCCGTGAAGGATTCGGGAGGGCCTTTGTGTATGAGCAGTTCTTC.

The genes are TRBV15 and TRBJ2-3; tentatively, D is TRBD1 (6 bases). The V end lost 5 bases, the J end lost 0 bases, and 15 bases lay between the germline ends. Germline V lookup: CDR1 LNHNV, CDR2 YYDKDF (reference sequence). CDR3 length equals 16 residues. The CDR3 DNA sequence: TGTGCCACCAGCCGAAGGGAAGGGGGAAGCACAGATACGCAGTATTTT. The encoded protein is CATSRREGGSTDTQYF.

This clonotype was detected a few times. V is TRBV7-2 and J is TRBJ1-2; D remains ambiguous. The CDR3 runs 16 residues. The germline V gene has CDR1 SGHTA and CDR2 FQGNSA. V lost 1 base and J 4 bases, leaving 16 bases between the germline ends. The CDR3 DNA follows: TGTGCCAGCAGCTTAGGCTCAGTCACGAACCTCTATGGCTACACCTTC. Protein product: CASSLGSVTNLYGYTF.

The genes are TRBV20-1 and TRBJ1-5; D perhaps matches TRBD1 (5 bases). The CDR3 loop spans 21 amino acids. The V end was cut by 3 bases, the J end by 12 bases, with 42 bases between. CDR1 DFQATT and CDR2 SNEGSKA come from the germline V gene (reference sequence). The CDR3 region is CSASRGTTDIVVRASDRLQHF. The CDR3 coding sequence is TGCAGTGCTAGCCGAGGGACCACCGATATAGTCGTCAGGGCTTCGGATCGGCTCCAGCATTTT.

J is TRBJ1-4 and V is TRBV19; the D is unclear. Looked up from germline, CDR1 is LNHDA and CDR2 is SQIVND (reference sequence). V lost 4 bases and J 3 bases, leaving 12 bases between the germline ends. This CDR3 spans 15 amino acids. The CDR3 is CASSTQRAANEKLFF. CDR3 DNA sequence: TGTGCCAGTAGTACCCAGAGGGCGGCTAATGAAAAACTGTTTTTT.

The gene calls are TRBV4-2 and TRBJ2-5; D gene uncertain. V was trimmed by 1 base and J by 1 base, leaving 10 bases between them. The CDR3 sequence is 15 residues long. Germline V gives CDR1 LGHNA, CDR2 YNFKEQ. The CDR3 DNA follows: TGTGCCAGCAGCCAAGCCGGCGGCATCCAAGAGACCCAGTACTTC. Translating gives CASSQAGGIQETQYF.

V gene TRBV4-1 combines with J gene TRBJ2-5, with 10 bases that match TRBD2. J was trimmed by 5 bases and V by 2 bases; bases with no gene match: 8. The CDR3 spans 16 residues. CDR1 is MGHRA and CDR2 is YSYEKL in the germline V gene. CDR3 loop: CASSQLIAGGKETQYF. In DNA form, the CDR3 reads TGCGCCAGCAGCCAACTTATAGCGGGAGGCAAGGAGACCCAGTACTTC.

There are a few counts of this clonotype. V usage is TRBV4-3 and J usage is TRBJ2-3; possibly TRBD1 or TRBD2 for D (6 bases each). The CDR3 has 17 amino acids. V was shortened by 4 bases and J by 3 bases, with 20 bases between the two germline ends. The V gene's germline CDR1 is LGHNA and CDR2 YSLEER. In DNA, the CDR3 is TGCGCCAGCAGCCCCGGCCGGGGGCTTGGTGCAACAGATACGCAGTATTTT. Translating it yields CASSPGRGLGATDTQYF.

This chain links TRBV3-1 with TRBJ1-2; no reliable D call. The ends were cut back, 1 base at V and 4 bases at J, with 7 bases in the middle. Germline lookup yields CDR1 LGHDT and CDR2 YNNKEL (reference sequence). This CDR3 is 13 amino acids long. The CDR3 reads CASSQVILYGYTF. CDR3 coding DNA: TGTGCCAGCAGCCAAGTTATACTCTATGGCTACACCTTC.

The J gene is TRBJ2-1, the V gene TRBV27; a weak D match, TRBD2 (7 bases). Trimming stripped 9 bases from V and 6 bases from J, with 18 bases between. This CDR3 has 14 amino acids. Germline CDR1 is MNHEY and CDR2 is SMNVEV (reference sequence). The CDR3 loop is CASRGGREPNEQFF. In nucleotides, the CDR3 is TGTGCCAGTAGGGGGGGGCGGGAGCCCAATGAGCAGTTCTTC.

The chain couples TRBV12-5 to TRBJ2-3; no clear D gene. The V gene lost 5 bases and the J gene lost 2 bases, with 5 bases spanning the gap. The CDR3 sequence is 12 residues long. Germline CDR1 is LGHNT and CDR2 is FRNRAP. The CDR3 here is CASGPTTDTQYF. The CDR3 DNA follows: TGTGCTAGTGGTCCAACCACAGATACGCAGTATTTT.